This passage covers 27 T cell receptor beta chains from one sample sequenced in a study of CD8 T cells in Susac syndrome. With random hexamers, roughly 0.45 to 1 ug RNA was reverse transcribed. TCRdb re-called the immunoSEQ multiplex PCR reads with MiXCR, one entry per CDR3 protein. Here the sample spans 74,000 or so distinct CDR3 sequences, under 95% being singletons. Sequenced input: CD4+ T cells from PBMCs. Receptors originate from a human donor with Susac syndrome.

The rearrangement uses TRBV5-1 and TRBJ2-1; maybe TRBD2 (5 bases). The V and J ends lost 0 bases and 1 base respectively, with 17 bases between them. This CDR3 has 18 residues. Germline lookup yields CDR1 SGHRS and CDR2 YFSETQ. CDR3 nucleotides: TGCGCCAGCAGCTTGGGTGCGGGTGGGAAGGCATCCTACAATGAGCAGTTCTTC. Amino acid sequence: CASSLGAGGKASYNEQFF.

The gene calls are TRBV4-1 and TRBJ2-3; 12 nucleotides match TRBD1. J was trimmed by 4 bases and V by 1 base; bases with no gene match: 9. Germline CDR1 is MGHRA and CDR2 is YSYEKL. This CDR3 has 18 amino acids. The CDR3 here is CASSQGPTGTGGSDTQYF. DNA for the CDR3: TGCGCCAGCAGCCAAGGTCCCACCGGGACAGGGGGCTCAGATACGCAGTATTTT.

The chain links TRBV25-1 to TRBJ2-1; D may be TRBD2 (5 bases). The V and J ends lost 7 bases and 8 bases respectively, with 6 bases between them. CDR3 length: 10 residues. Germline CDR1 MGHDK, CDR2 SYGVNS. In nucleotides, the CDR3 is TGTGCCAGCATCGGGGATGAGCAGTTCTTC. It encodes CASIGDEQFF.

This chain joins TRBV20-1 and TRBJ2-3; 7 bases match TRBD2. The germline gives CDR1 DFQATT, CDR2 SNEGSKA (reference sequence). J gave up 2 bases and V 5 bases, and 4 bases lay outside the gene matches. The CDR3 is made up of 13 amino acids. CDR3 DNA: TGCAGTGCTCGGCGGGGGACCACAGATACGCAGTATTTT. Translated: CSARRGTTDTQYF.

This clonotype was seen once. The V gene is TRBV7-8, the J gene TRBJ2-7; TRBD2 agrees at 8 bases. J gave up 5 bases and V 1 base, and 13 bases lay outside the gene matches. Germline CDR1 SGHVS, CDR2 FQNEAQ. The CDR3 covers 17 residues. CDR3 DNA sequence: TGTGCCAGCAGCTTAGATCGGTTTACGGGGGGGCTGGACGAGCAGTACTTC. This encodes CASSLDRFTGGLDEQYF.

This chain links TRBV25-1 with TRBJ1-6, with unresolved D. V lost 2 bases and J lost 7, with 6 bases in between. From germline, CDR1 is MGHDK and CDR2 SYGVNS. The CDR3 contains 13 residues. CDR3 residues: CASSERMNSPLHF. CDR3 nucleotide sequence: TGTGCCAGCAGTGAACGAATGAATTCACCCCTCCACTTT.

The count of this clonotype is one. This chain connects TRBV6-5 to TRBJ1-4; unclear D gene. This CDR3 spans 15 amino acids. The ends were cut back, 0 bases at V and 0 bases at J, with 5 bases in the middle. Germline V gene lookup returns CDR1 MNHEY and CDR2 SVGAGI. The CDR3 region is CASSYSGPTNEKLFF. DNA of the CDR3: TGTGCCAGCAGTTACTCAGGCCCAACTAATGAAAAACTGTTTTTT.

Comments on this clonotype: No DNA is shown, since the ends of the CDR3 on it are uncertain; the CDR3 is the one TCRdb lists. V and J are TRBV7-9 and TRBJ1-2; the tabulated D call, TRBD1, remains unverified against the DNA. The CDR3 sequence runs 15 residues, both termini included. Per germline, CDR1 SEHNR and CDR2 FQNEAQ (reference sequence). Here the CDR3 reads CASSLVGTGNYGHTF.

This rearrangement joins TRBV2 to TRBJ2-1, with TRBD1 matching over 12 bases. This CDR3 has 15 residues. Germline V CDR1 and CDR2: SNHLY, FYNNEI. With V trimmed by 4 bases and J by 4 bases, 2 bases remained unmatched. Written as DNA, the CDR3 is TGTGCCAGCAGTGCGGGACAGGGGGCTTACAATGAGCAGTTCTTC. Its protein product is CASSAGQGAYNEQFF.

The chain links TRBV7-3 to TRBJ2-7, with D perhaps matching TRBD2 (5 bases). CDR3 length equals 18 residues. The germline gives CDR1 SGHTA, CDR2 FQGTGA. The V end was cut by 3 bases, the J end by 2 bases, with 23 bases between. The CDR3 nucleotides read TGTGCCAGCAGCTTCCAACCCTCCGGGCGGGCACCACCCTACGAGCAGTACTTC. It yields the protein CASSFQPSGRAPPYEQYF.

The gene calls are TRBV28 and TRBJ2-3; D uncertain. CDR1 is MDHEN and CDR2 is SYDVKM in the germline V gene. The CDR3 sequence is 21 residues long. The V gene lost 3 bases and the J gene lost 3 bases, with 31 bases spanning the gap. The CDR3 loop reads CASSFVPWAPDRQARTDTQYF. CDR3 coding DNA: TGTGCCAGCAGTTTTGTTCCATGGGCTCCAGATCGTCAGGCCAGAACAGATACGCAGTATTTT.

J is TRBJ2-4 and V is TRBV7-9; D might be TRBD2 (5 bases). V was pared by 4 bases and J by 1 base, with 17 bases between. The CDR3 consists of 17 residues. Germline V CDR1 and CDR2: SEHNR, FQNEAQ (reference sequence). DNA of the CDR3: TGTGCCAGCAGCTCACCCCCGGGAAGCTCGGCCAAAAACATTCAGTACTTC. It is translated as CASSSPPGSSAKNIQYF.

The chain couples TRBV7-9 to TRBJ1-4; D call uncertain. This CDR3 region has 11 residues. Germline values: CDR1 SEHNR, CDR2 FQNEAQ (reference sequence). Trimming removed 5 bases at V and 10 bases at J, with 8 bases between. CDR3 protein: CASSPEGKLFF. CDR3 nucleotides: TGTGCCAGCAGCCCGGAGGGAAAACTGTTTTTT.

The rearrangement joins TRBV5-1 to TRBJ1-5; 8 bases are shared with TRBD1. After removal of 4 bases from V and 7 bases from J, the junction contained 10 bases not matched to a gene. The CDR3 contains 15 residues. The germline V gene encodes CDR1 SGHRS and CDR2 YFSETQ. As DNA, the CDR3 is TGCGCCAGCAGCCCCGGACAGGGCATCTTCCAGCCCCAGCATTTT. Encoded protein: CASSPGQGIFQPQHF.

This rearrangement joins TRBV6-5 to TRBJ2-5; possibly TRBD1 or TRBD2 for D (6 bases each). This CDR3 has 14 residues. CDR1 and CDR2 (germline): MNHEY, SVGAGI. Deletions cut 2 bases from V and 9 bases from J, with 16 bases between. CDR3 region: CASSYEGVRGAQYF. Written as DNA, the CDR3 is TGTGCCAGCAGTTACGAGGGGGTTAGGGGGGCCCAGTACTTC.

The gene calls are TRBV27 and TRBJ2-3; D may correspond to TRBD1 or TRBD2 (6 bases each). Trimming removed 3 bases at V and 0 bases at J, with 22 bases between. The CDR3 is 19 residues long. Germline V CDR1 and CDR2: MNHEY, SMNVEV (reference sequence). The CDR3 DNA reads TGTGCCAGCAGTTTCATTTACCGGGGGCCACGGCGTAGCACAGATACGCAGTATTTT. The encoded protein is CASSFIYRGPRRSTDTQYF.

The chain is built from TRBV29-1 and TRBJ2-7, with 9 bases identical to TRBD1. Germline V gives CDR1 SQVTM, CDR2 ANQGSEA. The CDR3 is 13 residues long. The V gene end was trimmed by 7 bases and the J gene end by 4 bases; junction bases not matched to a gene: 8. Written as DNA, the CDR3 is TGCAGCGCTACGACAGGGGGAATTTACGAGCAGTACTTC. Encoded protein: CSATTGGIYEQYF.

This chain uses TRBV7-9 with TRBJ1-3; D gene ambiguous. V was clipped by 1 base and J by 4 bases, with 5 bases between them. CDR1 SEHNR and CDR2 FQNEAQ come from the germline V gene (reference sequence). The CDR3 spans 13 residues. Here the CDR3 DNA reads TGTGCCAGCAGCTTAGTTTGGGGAAACACCATATATTTT. This translates into CASSLVWGNTIYF.

The rearrangement links TRBV11-2 to TRBJ1-2; D may be TRBD1 (5 bases). Germline lookup yields CDR1 SGHAT and CDR2 FQNNGV. CDR3 length: 17 residues. V was cut by 5 bases and J by 2 bases, with 21 bases left in between. The CDR3 DNA is TGTGCCAGCAGCGAGCTTTCGTTCGGAAAGGGGAACTATGGCTACACCTTC. Protein sequence: CASSELSFGKGNYGYTF.

The gene calls are TRBV4-1 and TRBJ1-1; the D is unclear. The CDR3 has 12 residues. Per germline, CDR1 MGHRA and CDR2 YSYEKL. V lost 3 bases and J 4 bases, leaving 6 bases between the germline ends. CDR3 loop: CASSHSVTEAFF. The CDR3 nucleotides read TGCGCCAGCAGCCACAGTGTCACTGAAGCTTTCTTT.

V usage is TRBV5-1 and J usage is TRBJ1-5; possibly TRBD1 for D (6 bases). The V end lost 0 bases, the J end lost 2 bases, and 15 bases lay between the germline ends. The CDR3 consists of 17 residues. Per the germline V gene, CDR1 is SGHRS and CDR2 is YFSETQ. The CDR3 loop reads CASSLVPGDLGNQPQHF. The CDR3 DNA is TGCGCCAGCAGCTTGGTCCCAGGGGATCTGGGCAATCAGCCCCAGCATTTT. The complete variable domain, with remaining parts taken from reference TRBV5-1 and TRBJ1-5, reads KAGVTQTPRYLIKTRGQQVTLSCSPISGHRSVSWYQQTPGQGLQFLFEYFSETQRNKGNFPGRFSGRQFSNSRSEMNVSTLELGDSALYLCASSLVPGDLGNQPQHFGDGTRLSIL.

V is TRBV30 and J is TRBJ1-1; D is perhaps TRBD1 (5 bases). This CDR3 comprises 13 residues. CDR1 is GTSNPN and CDR2 is SVGIG in the germline V gene (reference sequence). Trimming left V 4 bases short and J 4 bases short, with 13 bases between. This chain's CDR3 is CAWTAARGTEAFF. In DNA form, the CDR3 reads TGTGCCTGGACAGCTGCTAGGGGCACTGAAGCTTTCTTT.

This chain links TRBV20-1 with TRBJ2-7, with D possibly matching TRBD1 (5 bases). Per germline, CDR1 DFQATT and CDR2 SNEGSKA (reference sequence). This CDR3 has 14 amino acids. V lost 0 bases to trimming and J lost 7 bases, with 16 bases between them. Here the CDR3 reads CSARDPPGLREQYF. CDR3 coding DNA: TGCAGTGCTAGAGATCCCCCAGGGCTAAGAGAGCAGTACTTC.

J is TRBJ2-7 and V is TRBV7-2; D is uncertain. CDR1 and CDR2 from the germline V gene are SGHTA and FQGNSA. The CDR3 extends over 14 amino acids. Deletions cut 5 bases from V and 6 bases from J, with 17 bases between. The CDR3 coding sequence is TGTGCCAGCAGCCGCCGCGCGCGATCCAGCGAGCAGTACTTC. It specifies CASSRRARSSEQYF. Full variable domain (outside the CDR3, taken from reference TRBV7-2 and TRBJ2-7): GAGVSQSPSNKVTEKGKDVELRCDPISGHTALYWYRQSLGQGLEFLIYFQGNSAPDKSGLPSDRFSAERTGGSVSTLTIQRTQQEDSAVYLCASSRRARSSEQYFGPGTRLTVT.

V is TRBV3-1 and J is TRBJ2-5; unclear D gene. The CDR3 is made up of 11 amino acids. The germline V gene has CDR1 LGHDT and CDR2 YNNKEL (reference sequence). Trimming shortened V by 6 bases and J by 5 bases, and 7 bases separated the two germline ends. CDR3 bases: TGTGCCAGCAGTACCAGGGAGACCCAGTACTTC. Translating gives CASSTRETQYF.

The gene calls are TRBV7-2 and TRBJ2-3, with 10 bases fitting TRBD2. Looked up from germline, CDR1 is SGHTA and CDR2 is FQGNSA. V shed 2 bases and J 1 base; nucleotides not matched to a gene: 3. This CDR3 comprises 16 residues. CDR3 region: CASSLLAGVGTDTQYF. In DNA form, the CDR3 reads TGTGCCAGCAGCTTACTAGCGGGAGTGGGCACAGATACGCAGTATTTT. Supplemented by reference TRBV7-2 and TRBJ2-3, the full variable domain reads GAGVSQSPSNKVTEKGKDVELRCDPISGHTALYWYRQSLGQGLEFLIYFQGNSAPDKSGLPSDRFSAERTGGSVSTLTIQRTQQEDSAVYLCASSLLAGVGTDTQYFGPGTRLTVL.

The chain couples TRBV6-5 to TRBJ1-5, with unresolved D. Trimming removed 0 bases at V and 11 bases at J, with 11 bases between. Germline V CDR1 and CDR2: MNHEY, SVGAGI. The CDR3 spans 13 residues. The CDR3 nucleotides read TGTGCCAGCAGTTACTCATCGAATTGGGCCCAGCATTTT. This encodes CASSYSSNWAQHF.